The 24 T cell receptor beta chains given below trace back to one sample, sequenced in a study of response to subunit inactivated influenza vaccine. TCRdb passed the RT-PCR reads through MiXCR, listing each CDR3 protein once. The table lists around 750,000 distinct CDR3 sequences, 21% of them singletons. The starting material was PBMCs from blood, obtained around 5 days after vaccination. The receptors come from a man between 50 and 59 years old who received an inactivated influenza vaccine.

The V and J genes are TRBV7-9 and TRBJ1-2; 9 nucleotides match TRBD1. V trimming: 3 bases; J trimming: 8 bases; junction bases outside the gene matches: 10. This CDR3 spans 15 amino acids. Germline V gives CDR1 SEHNR, CDR2 FQNEAQ (reference sequence). The CDR3, as DNA: TGTGCCAGCAGCTTGCCCCCCGGGACAGGGTACGGCTACACCTTC. This codes for CASSLPPGTGYGYTF.

This clonotype was seen many times. The chain couples TRBV19 to TRBJ2-1; 7 bases line up with TRBD2. This CDR3 has 15 residues. Germline assignment: CDR1 LNHDA and CDR2 SQIVND (reference sequence). V trimming: 5 bases; J trimming: 6 bases; junction bases outside the gene matches: 10. CDR3: CASSQRGKPFNEQFF. CDR3 DNA: TGTGCCAGTAGTCAGCGGGGTAAGCCTTTCAATGAGCAGTTCTTC.

The chain couples TRBV14 to TRBJ2-5; tentative D call: TRBD2 (5 bases). This CDR3 has 13 residues. V lost 3 bases, J lost 5 bases, and 10 bases lay in between. Germline V gene data show CDR1 as SGHDN and CDR2 as FVKESK. This CDR3 is CASSQVSGETQYF. The CDR3 coding sequence is TGTGCCAGCAGCCAGGTCTCGGGGGAGACCCAGTACTTC.

At least ten counts were recorded for this clonotype. This rearrangement joins TRBV6-1 to TRBJ1-5; 7 bases agree with TRBD1. The trim removed 6 bases at V and 7 bases at J, leaving 6 bases unmatched. CDR1 and CDR2 from the germline V gene are MNHNS and SASEGT. The CDR3 totals 13 residues. This CDR3 reads CASSPDRRQPQHF. CDR3 nucleotide sequence: TGTGCCAGCAGCCCGGACAGGAGACAGCCCCAGCATTTT.

The table lists this clonotype with a few counts. The V and J genes are TRBV11-2 and TRBJ2-2; D unresolved. The V end was cut by 2 bases, the J end by 5 bases, with 6 bases between. CDR3 length equals 13 residues. Looked up from germline, CDR1 is SGHAT and CDR2 is FQNNGV. The CDR3 DNA reads as TGTGCCAGCAGCTTAATGAGTACCGGGGAGCTGTTTTTT. Translation gives CASSLMSTGELFF.

This clonotype was observed a handful of times. The chain uses TRBV7-2 and TRBJ2-1, with D maybe TRBD2 (6 bases). CDR1 and CDR2 from the germline V gene are SGHTA and FQGNSA. Trimming shortened V by 4 bases and J by 9 bases, and 19 bases separated the two germline ends. This CDR3 has 15 amino acids. CDR3 nucleotides: TGTGCCAGCAGCTGGGGACCGGACTATAGAGGTGAGCAGTTCTTC. It specifies CASSWGPDYRGEQFF.

This clonotype occurred a few times. The gene calls are TRBV5-1 and TRBJ2-1; TRBD2 might be the D (5 bases). The CDR3 length is 13 residues. The V end lost 2 bases, the J end lost 9 bases, and 12 bases lay between the germline ends. Per the germline V gene, CDR1 is SGHRS and CDR2 is YFSETQ. CDR3 loop: CASSFPGGSEQFF. CDR3 nucleotide sequence: TGCGCCAGCAGCTTTCCAGGAGGTAGTGAGCAGTTCTTC. Drawing the rest from reference TRBV5-1 and TRBJ2-1, the complete variable domain is KAGVTQTPRYLIKTRGQQVTLSCSPISGHRSVSWYQQTPGQGLQFLFEYFSETQRNKGNFPGRFSGRQFSNSRSEMNVSTLELGDSALYLCASSFPGGSEQFFGPGTRLTVL.

This clonotype appeared a few times. The chain is built from TRBV20-1 and TRBJ2-1; 8 bases are a match to TRBD2. The V gene end was trimmed by 0 bases and the J gene end by 5 bases; junction bases not matched to a gene: 9. The CDR3 runs 16 residues. Per the germline V gene, CDR1 is DFQATT and CDR2 is SNEGSKA (reference sequence). CDR3 DNA sequence: TGCAGTGCTAGAGATAGTAGACGGGGGGGTCACAATGAGCAGTTCTTC. It is translated as CSARDSRRGGHNEQFF.

This clonotype was seen just once. The DNA of the CDR3 is TGTGCCAGCAGCAAAGAAGGACCGGGACAGAATTCCCTCAACAATCAGCCCCAGCATTTT. This encodes CASSKEGPGQNSLNNQPQHF. This chain joins TRBV21-1 and TRBJ1-5; TRBD1, the table's D call, was not compared with the DNA. TRBV21-1 is termed a pseudogene. This CDR3 is 20 amino acids long.

This clonotype was counted once. V and J are TRBV6-1 and TRBJ1-2; TRBD1 matches at 9 bases. Germline values: CDR1 MNHNS, CDR2 SASEGT. The V and J ends lost 2 bases and 4 bases, in that order; junction bases with no gene match: 11. This CDR3 contains 17 residues. CDR3 sequence (DNA): TGTGCCAGCAGTGAACTCGGGACAGGGCCGGGGGGCTATGGCTACACCTTC. Amino acid sequence: CASSELGTGPGGYGYTF.

This chain uses TRBV5-6 with TRBJ2-7, with D possibly TRBD2 on 5 matching bases. The CDR3 has 17 residues. Germline CDR1 SGHDT, CDR2 YYEEEE. V was pared by 2 bases and J by 0 bases, with 18 bases between. The CDR3 reads CASSFLAPQRSSYEQYF. The CDR3 DNA reads as TGTGCCAGCAGCTTCTTAGCCCCCCAGCGGAGCTCCTACGAGCAGTACTTC. Combining the CDR3 with reference TRBV5-6 and TRBJ2-7 gives the whole variable domain DAGVTQSPTHLIKTRGQQVTLRCSPKSGHDTVSWYQQALGQGPQFIFQYYEEEERQRGNFPDRFSGHQFPNYSSELNVNALLLGDSALYLCASSFLAPQRSSYEQYFGPGTRLTVT.

The chain employs TRBV12-3 or TRBV12-4 and TRBJ1-2; no definite D call. The CDR3 totals 14 residues. Trimming left V 2 bases short and J 8 bases short, with 15 bases between. The DNA of the CDR3 is TGTGCCAGCAGTTTAAGTTATCGGGGAAACGGCTACACCTTC. It yields the protein CASSLSYRGNGYTF.

This clonotype has a handful of counts. The rearrangement links TRBV10-3 to TRBJ2-3, with D perhaps being TRBD1 or TRBD2 (5 bases each). Germline CDR1 is ENHRY and CDR2 is SYGVKD. This CDR3 is built from 15 residues. Trimming shortened V by 6 bases and J by 2 bases, and 15 bases separated the two germline ends. CDR3 coding DNA: TGTGCCATCAGGGACACCCGGGGAGCCACAGATACGCAGTATTTT. It codes for CAIRDTRGATDTQYF.

V is TRBV20-1 and J is TRBJ1-3; D is undetermined. V lost 3 bases and J lost 2, with 20 bases in between. The CDR3 extends over 17 amino acids. Germline assignment: CDR1 DFQATT and CDR2 SNEGSKA (reference sequence). CDR3 nucleotide sequence: TGCAGTGCTAGCAGGACTAGCGGGAGCCTAGCTGGAAACACCATATATTTT. It encodes CSASRTSGSLAGNTIYF.

The chain couples TRBV3-1 to TRBJ2-1; the D is unclear. From germline, CDR1 is LGHDT and CDR2 YNNKEL (reference sequence). Trimming shortened V by 1 base and J by 9 bases, and 13 bases separated the two germline ends. The CDR3 has 14 amino acids. DNA for the CDR3: TGTGCCAGCAGCCAAGGAGGTCGTCGTGGTGAGCAGTTCTTC. Encoded protein: CASSQGGRRGEQFF.

The V call is TRBV5-1, the J call TRBJ2-6; D may be TRBD1 (5 bases). Germline-derived CDR1 and CDR2 are SGHRS and YFSETQ. V was trimmed by 0 bases and J by 0 bases, leaving 10 bases between them. This CDR3 has 17 residues. The CDR3 nucleotides are TGCGCCAGCAGCTTGGCAGGGCCCTACTCTGGGGCCAACGTCCTGACTTTC. Translation gives CASSLAGPYSGANVLTF.

This clonotype showed up just a few times. This chain connects TRBV4-1 to TRBJ1-5; no reliable D call. The CDR3 totals 14 residues. V gave up 0 bases and J gave up 2 bases, with 5 bases separating them. Germline assignment: CDR1 MGHRA and CDR2 YSYEKL. The chain's CDR3 is CASSQERGNQPQHF. The CDR3 DNA sequence: TGCGCCAGCAGCCAAGAAAGGGGCAATCAGCCCCAGCATTTT.

This clonotype has only a few counts. The chain links TRBV20-1 to TRBJ2-7, with TRBD1 as a possible D gene (6 bases). This CDR3 region has 15 residues. Between the trimmed V and J ends, which lost 1 base and 3 bases, there was a span of 16 bases. Germline V gene lookup returns CDR1 DFQATT and CDR2 SNEGSKA (reference sequence). CDR3: CSARGRTGSFYEQYF. CDR3 DNA: TGCAGTGCTAGAGGCCGAACAGGGTCTTTCTACGAGCAGTACTTC.

The chain recombines TRBV2 with TRBJ2-7; no definite D call. Trimming took 2 bases from V and 3 from J, leaving 2 bases between them. The CDR3 totals 11 residues. CDR1 and CDR2 from the germline V gene are SNHLY and FYNNEI. CDR3 DNA: TGTGCCAGCAGTGAAATCTACGAGCAGTACTTC. Residues: CASSEIYEQYF.

The CDR3 nucleotides read TGCAGTGCTAGTGCGGGACATGCAACTAATGAAAAACTGTTTTTT. It encodes CSASAGHATNEKLFF. The J gene is TRBJ1-4, the V gene TRBV20-1; tentative D call: TRBD1 (6 bases). CDR3 length: 15 amino acids. V was trimmed by 3 bases and J by 0 bases, leaving 11 bases between them. The germline gives CDR1 DFQATT, CDR2 SNEGSKA (reference sequence).

The chain is built from TRBV30 and TRBJ2-4; D is uncertain. Trimming removed 0 bases at V and 0 bases at J, with 18 bases between. The CDR3 consists of 18 residues. CDR1 and CDR2 (germline): GTSNPN, SVGIG (reference sequence). The CDR3 nucleotides read TGTGCCTGGAGTGTGAATTGGCAGTCTAAGGTAGCCAAAAACATTCAGTACTTC. Its translation: CAWSVNWQSKVAKNIQYF.

This clonotype was seen a few times. The chain is built from TRBV12-3 or TRBV12-4 and TRBJ2-3, with 7 bases matching TRBD1. The J segment lost 1 base and the V segment lost 7 bases, leaving 14 bases of the junction unmatched. The CDR3 consists of 17 residues. The CDR3 spells CASTLLETGAGTDTQYF. The CDR3 DNA sequence: TGTGCCAGCACATTACTTGAAACAGGGGCCGGCACAGATACGCAGTATTTT.

The rearrangement links TRBV6-1 to TRBJ1-3; perhaps TRBD1 as D (5 bases). Per the germline V gene, CDR1 is MNHNS and CDR2 is SASEGT. The CDR3 has 15 residues. Trimming took off 3 bases at V and 1 base at J, with 10 bases between the two ends. The DNA of the CDR3 is TGTGCCAGCAGTGAGTCGGGGGTTTCTGGAAACACCATATATTTT. This gives the protein CASSESGVSGNTIYF.

V gene TRBV3-1 combines with J gene TRBJ2-2; D perhaps matches TRBD2 (6 bases). With 1 base removed from V and 7 bases from J, the gap between germline ends came to 10 bases. The CDR3 is made up of 14 amino acids. Germline CDR1 reads LGHDT; CDR2 reads YNNKEL (reference sequence). The CDR3 sequence is CASSQVPEGGELFF. For the CDR3, the DNA is TGTGCCAGCAGCCAAGTTCCGGAGGGCGGGGAGCTGTTTTTT.